The subject of this entry is one TCR beta chain. The antigen remains unidentified. This sample was taken from a study of vaccination effects on CD4 cells after COVID-19. Study-wide results and caveats: There was marked clonal contraction among infection- and vaccine-induced clones late after vaccination. The study got few convalescent patients and did not collect any early post-infection timepoints.

In germline, CDR1 is SGHTA, CDR2 FQGNSA. The CDR3 has 14 amino acids. V was pared by 7 bases and J by 2 bases, with 14 bases between. Here immunoSEQ multiplex PCR was the method, and the copy in TCRdb shows in-frame clones only, minus some. The table has just over 20,000 clones, roughly 70% seen once; the top ten hold roughly a sixth. Before any sequencing was done, the ViraFEST assay used viral peptide pools to expand antigen-specific CD4+ T cells. CD4+ T cell isolation took place after about nine days of culture. Prior SARS-CoV-2 infection was absent in the vaccine recipients, as shown by negative nucleocapsid antibodies. Wells each received 2 million to 2.5 million PBMC, cultured with approximately 9.7 IU/ml IL-2 and about 10 ug/ml peptides.

The V gene is TRBV7-2, the J gene TRBJ1-2, with a tentative D call TRBD1 (6 bases). The specimen comprised CD4+ T cells from PBMCs cultured with HCoV-229E spike peptides, sampled before COVID-19 vaccination. This clonotype originated in a human donor who received a COVID-19 vaccine. CDR3 in DNA: TGTGCCAGCACCCAGCAGGGGCGCAACTATGGCTACACCTTC. This translates into CASTQQGRNYGYTF.